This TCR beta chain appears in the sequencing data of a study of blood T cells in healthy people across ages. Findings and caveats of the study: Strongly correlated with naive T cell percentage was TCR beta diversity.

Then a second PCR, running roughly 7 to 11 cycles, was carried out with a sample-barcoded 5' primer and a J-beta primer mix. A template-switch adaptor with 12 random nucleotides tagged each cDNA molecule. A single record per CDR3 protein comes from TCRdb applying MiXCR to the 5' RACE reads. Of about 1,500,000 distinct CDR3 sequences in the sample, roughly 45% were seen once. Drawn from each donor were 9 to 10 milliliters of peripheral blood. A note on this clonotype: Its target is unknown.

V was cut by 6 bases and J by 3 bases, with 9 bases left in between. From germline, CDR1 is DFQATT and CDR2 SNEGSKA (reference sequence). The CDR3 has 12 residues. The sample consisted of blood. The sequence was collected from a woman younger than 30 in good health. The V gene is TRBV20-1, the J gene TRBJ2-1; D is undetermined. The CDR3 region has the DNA TGCAGTGCCGGTGGCAACTACAATGAGCAGTTCTTC. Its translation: CSAGGNYNEQFF.